This T cell receptor (beta chain) was sequenced in a study of blood T cell repertoires in COVID-19. Across the study: COVID-19 samples collected from the United States, Italy and Spain covered acute and convalescent phases. PBMCs, B-cell-depleted T cells, or T cells provided the cDNA or gDNA that made up the material.

CDR3 length: 15 amino acids. The germline V gene has CDR1 SGHDT and CDR2 YYEEEE. V dropped 0 bases and J dropped 0 bases, with 7 bases sitting between them. As handled by the study authors: Amplification of reference gene primers was used by the study to estimate nucleated cell counts. Here immunoSEQ multiplex PCR was the method, and the copy in TCRdb shows in-frame clones only, minus some. V, J and clone size were drawn from that table, and D and trimming were deduced from the DNA. The sample consists of roughly 100,000 clones, almost 85% of them appearing once. The chain joins TRBV5-6 to TRBJ1-3; D gene uncertain. Sequencing was carried out using peripheral blood. The sequence derives from a man aged 40-50 years with active or convalescent COVID-19. Here the CDR3 reads CASSLVWSSGNTIYF. CDR3 coding DNA: TGTGCCAGCAGCTTGGTGTGGAGCTCTGGAAACACCATATATTTT.